Listed here are 19 T cell receptor beta chains from one sample, sequenced in a study of T-cell reconstitution after alpha-beta-depleted transplantation in children. As it was prepared, the TCRbeta library received unique molecular identifiers. TCRdb independently ran MiXCR on the PCR reads; one entry per CDR3 protein. The sample consists of some 200,000 distinct CDR3 sequences, more than 6.5% of them appearing once. The sequencing used PBMCs from the stem cell graft donor, collected from the stem cell graft. The receptors originated from a human donor who donated a stem cell graft to a child with Wiskott-Aldrich syndrome.

This clonotype has at least ten counts. The CDR3, as DNA: TGTGCCAGCAGGCCTGGGAACACTGAAGCTTTCTTT. This encodes CASRPGNTEAFF. V and J are TRBV7-9 and TRBJ1-1; D not resolved. The CDR3 length is 12 residues. CDR1 is SEHNR, CDR2 FQNEAQ, per germline (reference sequence). The germline V and J ends were trimmed by 6 bases and 1 base, with 6 bases remaining between them.

In this sample, this clonotype turned up many times. This chain links TRBV27 with TRBJ1-4, with TRBD1 as a possible D gene (6 bases). The CDR3 is 13 amino acids. The germline V and J ends were trimmed by 8 bases and 7 bases, with 14 bases remaining between them. Germline CDR1 and CDR2: MNHEY and SMNVEV (reference sequence). For the CDR3, the DNA is TGTGCCAGCCAAAGGGGGGCAGGTGAAAAACTGTTTTTT. Amino acids: CASQRGAGEKLFF.

This clonotype was found many times. This chain links TRBV30 with TRBJ2-7, with TRBD1 as a possible D gene (5 bases). This CDR3 has 13 residues. Germline CDR1 is GTSNPN and CDR2 is SVGIG (reference sequence). The V end lost 3 bases, the J end lost 12 bases, and 21 bases lay between the germline ends. CDR3 DNA sequence: TGTGCCTGGAGCCTCGGTCGGACACCTGCTAGGTACTTC. It specifies CAWSLGRTPARYF. Using reference TRBV30 and TRBJ2-7 for the parts outside the CDR3, the full variable domain is SQTIHQWPATLVQPVGSPLSLECTVEGTSNPNLYWYRQAAGRGLQLLFYSVGIGQISSEVPQNLSASRPQDRQFILSSKKLLLSDSGFYLCAWSLGRTPARYFGPGTRLTVT.

This clonotype was picked up many times. V usage is TRBV20-1 and J usage is TRBJ2-1; TRBD2 matches at 10 bases. Per germline, CDR1 DFQATT and CDR2 SNEGSKA (reference sequence). V lost 4 bases and J lost 5; bases outside the gene matches: 8. CDR3 length: 15 amino acids. The CDR3 sequence: CSANPRLAGDNEQFF. The CDR3 DNA reads as TGCAGTGCTAACCCTCGACTAGCGGGCGACAATGAGCAGTTCTTC.

The table lists this clonotype with many counts. This chain links TRBV6-1 with TRBJ1-1, with D perhaps TRBD1 (6 bases). Trimming shortened V by 6 bases and J by 3 bases, and 17 bases separated the two germline ends. CDR3 length equals 15 residues. Per the germline V gene, CDR1 is MNHNS and CDR2 is SASEGT. CDR3 loop: CASRETGGWDTEAFF. The CDR3 DNA reads TGTGCCAGCAGAGAAACGGGGGGCTGGGACACTGAAGCTTTCTTT.

This clonotype was observed many times. The chain links TRBV7-2 to TRBJ2-5; 10 bases agree with TRBD1. Germline CDR1 SGHTA, CDR2 FQGNSA. The CDR3 spans 14 residues. Germline trimming cut 6 bases from V and 6 bases from J; bases unmatched to any gene: 7. CDR3 DNA: TGTGCCAGCAGTGAGGGACAGGGGTTAAAGACCCAGTACTTC. It is translated as CASSEGQGLKTQYF.

V and J are TRBV6-2 or TRBV6-3 and TRBJ1-2; 10 bases match TRBD1. The germline CDR1 and CDR2 sequences are MNHEY and SVGEGT. V shed 5 bases and J 4 bases; nucleotides not matched to a gene: 16. The CDR3 is made up of 18 amino acids. CDR3 sequence reads: CASSGRTGGPTSRYGYTF. Written as DNA, the CDR3 is TGTGCCAGCAGTGGACGGACAGGGGGACCCACATCGCGCTATGGCTACACCTTC.

This clonotype occurred many times. V and J are TRBV6-1 and TRBJ2-7; D perhaps matches TRBD1 (6 bases). CDR1 is MNHNS and CDR2 is SASEGT in the germline V gene. This CDR3 is 14 amino acids long. The V gene lost 7 bases and the J gene lost 5 bases, with 18 bases spanning the gap. Here the CDR3 reads CASIHRDKGNEQYF. CDR3 nucleotide sequence: TGTGCCAGCATCCACCGGGACAAGGGGAACGAGCAGTACTTC.

This clonotype was detected many times. V and J are TRBV12-3 or TRBV12-4 and TRBJ2-2; 8 bases line up with TRBD1. The CDR3 loop spans 16 amino acids. V gave up 6 bases and J gave up 2 bases; unmatched junction bases: 8. The CDR3 here is CASSPDRALNTGELFF. The DNA for the CDR3 is TGTGCCAGCAGCCCGGACAGGGCACTTAACACCGGGGAGCTGTTTTTT.

This chain joins TRBV27 and TRBJ1-4, with TRBD1 identical over 7 bases. The germline V gene has CDR1 MNHEY and CDR2 SMNVEV (reference sequence). Germline trimming cut 2 bases from V and 8 bases from J; bases unmatched to any gene: 11. This CDR3 spans 16 amino acids. CDR3 in amino acids: CASSLLGGGSGEKLFF. DNA of the CDR3: TGTGCCAGCAGTTTACTGGGAGGGGGCTCGGGGGAAAAACTGTTTTTT. The full variable domain, in which reference TRBV27 and TRBJ1-4 provide the parts outside the CDR3, is EAQVTQNPRYLITVTGKKLTVTCSQNMNHEYMSWYRQDPGLGLRQIYYSMNVEVTDKGDVPEGYKVSRKEKRNFPLILESPSPNQTSLYFCASSLLGGGSGEKLFFGSGTQLSVL.

At least ten counts were recorded for this clonotype. The chain couples TRBV29-1 to TRBJ2-3; D unclear. The germline gives CDR1 SQVTM, CDR2 ANQGSEA. CDR3 length: 13 amino acids. The V gene lost 4 bases and the J gene lost 1 base, with 9 bases spanning the gap. The CDR3 sequence is CSVVKRGTDTQYF. The CDR3 coding sequence is TGCAGCGTTGTAAAGCGTGGCACAGATACGCAGTATTTT.

This clonotype was counted at least ten times. In nucleotides, the CDR3 is TGCAGTGCCGCCCGAGCGGCTAGTCGCACAGATACGCAGTATTTT. Amino acid sequence: CSAARAASRTDTQYF. This chain uses TRBV20-1 with TRBJ2-3; possible D gene TRBD2, 5 bases. The V end lost 6 bases, the J end lost 1 base, and 17 bases lay between the germline ends. The V gene's germline CDR1 is DFQATT and CDR2 SNEGSKA (reference sequence). The CDR3 loop spans 15 amino acids.

The rearrangement uses TRBV4-3 and TRBJ2-6; tentative D call: TRBD2 (6 bases). Germline assignment: CDR1 LGHNA and CDR2 YSLEER. Trimming pared 8 bases from V and 4 bases from J, leaving 12 bases between. CDR3 size: 14 residues. Written as DNA, the CDR3 is TGCGCCAGCGGGTGGGGGGACGGGGCCAACGTCCTGACTTTC. Its translation is CASGWGDGANVLTF.

This clonotype has ten or more counts. The V and J genes are TRBV18 and TRBJ2-7; TRBD2 matches 7 bases. Trimming cost V 4 bases and J 6 bases; bases outside gene matches: 9. The CDR3 runs 14 residues. CDR1 is KGHSH and CDR2 is LQKENI in the germline V gene. This CDR3 reads CASSQERDSIEQYF. The CDR3 DNA is TGTGCCAGCTCACAGGAGCGGGATTCCATCGAGCAGTACTTC.

This clonotype was seen at least ten times. Here the CDR3 DNA reads TGCGCCAGCAGCTTCCCTACCATTGAGACCCAGTACTTC. Its protein product is CASSFPTIETQYF. The chain uses TRBV5-1 and TRBJ2-5, with unresolved D. CDR1 SGHRS and CDR2 YFSETQ come from the germline V gene. CDR3 length: 13 amino acids. V shed 2 bases and J shed 5 bases, with 10 bases lying between them. The variable domain in full, with the rest retrieved from reference TRBV5-1 and TRBJ2-5, is KAGVTQTPRYLIKTRGQQVTLSCSPISGHRSVSWYQQTPGQGLQFLFEYFSETQRNKGNFPGRFSGRQFSNSRSEMNVSTLELGDSALYLCASSFPTIETQYFGPGTRLLVL.

This clonotype was detected many times. V is TRBV4-2 and J is TRBJ2-1; 7 bases are shared with TRBD1. This CDR3 has 15 residues. Trimming at V came to 4 bases and at J to 4 bases, leaving 7 bases not matched to a gene. The germline gives CDR1 LGHNA, CDR2 YNFKEQ. CDR3 sequence (DNA): TGTGCCAGCAGCCCCGAGGGGGCAGGGTACAATGAGCAGTTCTTC. Amino acids: CASSPEGAGYNEQFF.

This clonotype was counted ten times or more. This chain connects TRBV5-5 to TRBJ2-1; TRBD1 aligns across 9 bases. Germline CDR1 SGHKS, CDR2 YYEKEE (reference sequence). With 4 bases clipped from V and 4 bases from J, the junction kept 6 bases outside the gene matches. The CDR3 totals 15 residues. CDR3 loop: CASSAQGQGYNEQFF. As DNA, the CDR3 is TGTGCCAGCAGCGCCCAGGGACAGGGATACAATGAGCAGTTCTTC.

Of note for this clonotype: The junction departs from the called germline gene at one end, perhaps through a read error. The rearrangement links TRBV25-1 to TRBJ1-2; D unresolved. Per the germline V gene, CDR1 is MGHDK and CDR2 is SYGVNS. This CDR3 comprises 12 residues. This chain's CDR3 is CASSEILGQTNF. In nucleotides, the CDR3 is TGTGCCAGCAGTGAAATTTTGGGTCAGACAAACTTC.

This clonotype was seen repeatedly, ten times or more. The gene calls are TRBV20-1 and TRBJ2-7, with a weak D call TRBD2 (5 bases). Germline loops: CDR1 DFQATT, CDR2 SNEGSKA (reference sequence). The CDR3 totals 14 residues. Trimming removed 0 bases at V and 3 bases at J, with 12 bases between. The CDR3 DNA reads as TGCAGTGCTAGAGATTCGGGCGGGTTCTACGAGCAGTACTTC. This gives the protein CSARDSGGFYEQYF.